The 12 T cell receptor beta chains below come from one sample, sequenced in a study of shared T cell receptors in the human thymus. Generated by immunoSEQ multiplex PCR, the TCRdb table keeps only in-frame clones and is missing some. The sample records 720,000 or so clones, 80% to 90% being singletons. These same records also appear under a second study, on human thymus T cells.

Sequenced sample: thymocytes. Receptor source: a girl under three years old with a congenital heart defect.

This chain links TRBV12-5 with TRBJ1-2; 7 nucleotides align to TRBD1. V dropped 3 bases and J dropped 4; count of bases not matched to a gene: 8. The CDR3 sequence is 15 residues long. Germline lookup yields CDR1 LGHNT and CDR2 FRNRAP. The CDR3 DNA sequence: TGTGCTAGTGGTTTACAAGACCGGGACAGCTATGGCTACACCTTC. As protein: CASGLQDRDSYGYTF.

The V and J genes are TRBV30 and TRBJ1-6; D unclear. This CDR3 is built from 13 residues. CDR1 and CDR2 from the germline V gene are GTSNPN and SVGIG (reference sequence). V was clipped by 4 bases and J by 8 bases, with 12 bases between them. As DNA, the CDR3 is TGTGCCTGGACCGCTCATAGCTATTCACCCCTCCACTTT. Its translation is CAWTAHSYSPLHF.

The genes are TRBV4-3 and TRBJ2-7; no reliable D call. The germline V and J ends were trimmed by 2 bases and 4 bases, with 15 bases remaining between them. CDR1 is LGHNA, CDR2 YSLEER, per germline. The CDR3 has 15 residues. CDR3 sequence reads: CASSQRQVPKYEQYF. The CDR3 DNA reads TGCGCCAGCAGCCAAAGGCAGGTCCCCAAATACGAGCAGTACTTC.

The rearrangement links TRBV11-2 to TRBJ2-7; 10 bases align to TRBD2. The CDR3 runs 16 residues. The germline V gene has CDR1 SGHAT and CDR2 FQNNGV. Trimming at V came to 2 bases and at J to 2 bases, leaving 6 bases not matched to a gene. This CDR3 reads CASSLRTSGVAYEQYF. The CDR3 nucleotides are TGTGCCAGCAGCTTAAGAACTAGCGGGGTGGCCTACGAGCAGTACTTC.

This clone was seen a single time. V is TRBV7-4 and J is TRBJ2-5; 7 nucleotides agree with TRBD1. The CDR3 covers 14 residues. CDR1 SGHVT and CDR2 SQSDAQ come from the germline V gene. The junction had 5 bases not matched to a gene; V was cut back by 5 bases and J by 2 bases. CDR3 DNA sequence: TGTGCCAGCAGCGAAAAGGGACAGCAAGAGACCCAGTACTTC. It encodes CASSEKGQQETQYF.

CDR3 region: CASRGGHFYEQYF. DNA of the CDR3: TGTGCCAGCAGGGGGGGGCATTTCTACGAGCAGTACTTC. The rearrangement links TRBV28 to TRBJ2-5; a possible D gene is TRBD2 (7 bases). The DNA end favors TRBJ2-7, so the J call may be wrong. Germline V gene sequence: CDR1 MDHEN, CDR2 SYDVKM. The CDR3 contains 13 residues.

The gene calls are TRBV7-8 and TRBJ1-1; no clear D gene. Germline values: CDR1 SGHVS, CDR2 FQNEAQ. The V end lost 5 bases, the J end lost 0 bases, and 16 bases lay between the germline ends. The CDR3 totals 16 residues. CDR3 protein: CASSPLGPALNTEAFF. CDR3 bases: TGTGCCAGCAGCCCCCTTGGGCCAGCCTTGAACACTGAAGCTTTCTTT.

The rearrangement links TRBV7-2 to TRBJ2-7; 9 nucleotides match TRBD1. With V trimmed by 0 bases and J by 5 bases, 5 bases remained unmatched. Per germline, CDR1 SGHTA and CDR2 FQGNSA. The CDR3 loop spans 15 amino acids. As DNA, the CDR3 is TGTGCCAGCAGCTTAGCGGAGGACAGGGGAAACGAGCAGTACTTC. This codes for CASSLAEDRGNEQYF.

V usage is TRBV5-1 and J usage is TRBJ1-3; 9 bases map to TRBD1. CDR3 length: 14 amino acids. Germline V gene data show CDR1 as SGHRS and CDR2 as YFSETQ. V shed 4 bases, J shed 4 bases, and the junction held 3 bases outside the gene matches. CDR3 amino acids: CASSQGTGGNTIYF. The CDR3 DNA follows: TGCGCCAGCAGCCAGGGGACAGGGGGAAACACCATATATTTT.

The chain has TRBV5-5 and TRBJ2-7, with D uncertain. The CDR3 consists of 19 residues. Germline CDR1 is SGHKS and CDR2 is YYEKEE (reference sequence). With 3 bases removed from V and 9 bases from J, the gap between germline ends came to 34 bases. CDR3 sequence: CASSWPPAKQGPPPSGQYF. Written as DNA, the CDR3 is TGTGCCAGCAGCTGGCCGCCGGCCAAGCAAGGCCCTCCCCCGTCGGGGCAGTACTTC.

This clone has a handful of counts. This rearrangement joins TRBV11-2 to TRBJ2-7, with 9 bases that match TRBD2. V shed 3 bases and J 7 bases; nucleotides not matched to a gene: 16. Looked up from germline, CDR1 is SGHAT and CDR2 is FQNNGV. The CDR3 length is 17 residues. The CDR3 reads CASSFSGGVGGEPEQYF. DNA for the CDR3: TGTGCCAGCAGCTTTAGCGGGGGCGTGGGCGGTGAACCTGAGCAGTACTTC.

The V gene is TRBV30, the J gene TRBJ1-4; TRBD1 matches at 8 bases. The CDR3 loop spans 15 amino acids. V lost 1 base and J lost 5; bases outside the gene matches: 6. Germline V CDR1 and CDR2: GTSNPN, SVGIG (reference sequence). The CDR3 DNA reads as TGTGCCTGGAGTGGGATCGACAGGGGAAATGAAAAACTGTTTTTT. This translates into CAWSGIDRGNEKLFF.